This T cell receptor (beta chain) was obtained from a study of T cells in Graves' hyperthyroidism and ophthalmopathy. The TCR beta CDR3 regions underwent amplification using RNA transcripts as the source. In the first-round RT-PCR of the TCR CDR3, the HTBI primer set was used. TCRdb used MiXCR to reprocess the multiplex PCR reads, holding one entry per CDR3 protein. The sample has roughly 650,000 distinct CDR3 sequences, 16% seen once; the top ten hold around 3.3%. Germline loops: CDR1 ENHRY, CDR2 SYGVKD. CDR3 size: 14 residues. The V end lost 7 bases, the J end lost 6 bases, and 18 bases lay between the germline ends.

The TCR was taken from a middle-aged woman with Graves' ophthalmopathy. Sequenced material: blood. The gene calls are TRBV10-3 and TRBJ1-1; D not certain. CDR3 sequence (DNA): TGTGCCATCACCCCGGGCCCGGGAAGACCTGAAGCTTTCTTT. Translated: CAITPGPGRPEAFF.